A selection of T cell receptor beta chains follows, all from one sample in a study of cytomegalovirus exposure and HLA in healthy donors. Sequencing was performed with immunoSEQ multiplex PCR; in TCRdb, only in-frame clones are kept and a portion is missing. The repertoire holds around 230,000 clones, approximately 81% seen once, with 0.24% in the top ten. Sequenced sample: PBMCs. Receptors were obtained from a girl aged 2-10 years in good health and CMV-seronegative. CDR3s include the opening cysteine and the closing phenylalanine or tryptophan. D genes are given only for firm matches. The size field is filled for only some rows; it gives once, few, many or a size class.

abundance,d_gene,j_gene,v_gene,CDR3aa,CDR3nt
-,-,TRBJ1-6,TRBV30,CAWRPGAGLFSPLHF,TGTGCCTGGAGGCCTGGGGCAGGGTTGTTCTCACCCCTCCACTTT
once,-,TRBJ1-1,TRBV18,CASSPPPGNTEAFF,TGTGCCAGCTCACCACCCCCAGGCAACACTGAAGCTTTCTTT
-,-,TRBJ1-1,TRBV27,CASSFGAETEAFF,TGTGCCAGCAGTTTCGGAGCGGAAACTGAAGCTTTCTTT
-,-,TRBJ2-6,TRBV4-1,CASSQTGHGANVLTF,TGCGCCAGCAGCCAAACTGGGCATGGGGCCAACGTCCTGACTTTC
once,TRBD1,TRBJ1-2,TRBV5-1,CASSLAGQAYYGYTF,TGCGCCAGCAGCTTGGCTGGACAGGCCTACTATGGCTACACCTTC
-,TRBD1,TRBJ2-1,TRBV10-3,CAISEGQGKIAAFYNEQFF,TGTGCCATCAGTGAGGGACAGGGAAAAATCGCGGCCTTCTACAATGAGCAGTTCTTC
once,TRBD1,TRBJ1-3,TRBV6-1,CASSPVTGIGNTIYF,TGTGCCAGCAGTCCTGTGACAGGGATTGGAAACACCATATATTTT
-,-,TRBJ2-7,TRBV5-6,CASSLVGGTYEQYF,TGTGCCAGCAGCTTGGTCGGAGGGACCTACGAGCAGTACTTC
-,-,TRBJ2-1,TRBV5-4,CASSSFVEREQFF,TGTGCCAGCAGCTCGTTCGTGGAGCGGGAGCAGTTCTTC
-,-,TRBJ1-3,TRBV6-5,CASSYSARPNTIYF,TGTGCCAGCAGTTACTCCGCCAGGCCAAACACCATATATTTT
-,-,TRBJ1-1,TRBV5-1,CASSGQGVGPTEAFF,TGCGCCAGCAGCGGTCAGGGCGTTGGACCGACTGAAGCTTTCTTT
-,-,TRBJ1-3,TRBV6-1,CASRLDTIYF,TGTGCCAGCAGGTTAGACACCATATATTTT
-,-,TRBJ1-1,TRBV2,CASSIRQIPDTEAFF,TGTGCCAGCAGTATTAGACAGATCCCGGACACTGAAGCTTTCTTT
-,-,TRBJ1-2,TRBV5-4,CASSLVQNGYTF,TGTGCCAGCAGCTTGGTGCAGAATGGCTACACCTTC
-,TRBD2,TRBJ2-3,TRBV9,CASSVGLAGRGGTDTQYF,TGTGCCAGCAGCGTAGGGCTAGCGGGCAGAGGGGGCACAGATACGCAGTATTTT
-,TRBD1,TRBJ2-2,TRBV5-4,CASSSTGGWTGELFF,TGTGCCAGCAGCTCGACAGGGGGCTGGACCGGGGAGCTGTTTTTT
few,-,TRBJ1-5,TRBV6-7,CASSRQVAQPQHF,TGTGCCAGCAGCCGGCAGGTCGCTCAGCCCCAGCATTTT
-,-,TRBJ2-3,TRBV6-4,CASSVGLALTDTQYF,TGTGCCAGCAGTGTTGGGCTAGCTCTCACAGATACGCAGTATTTT
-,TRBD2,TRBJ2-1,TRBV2,CASSELTSGNEQFF,TGTGCCAGCAGTGAGTTGACTAGCGGCAATGAGCAGTTCTTC
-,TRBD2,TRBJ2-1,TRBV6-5,CASSGLAGYNEQFF,TGTGCCAGCAGTGGACTAGCGGGATACAATGAGCAGTTCTTC
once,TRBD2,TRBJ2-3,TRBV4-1,CASSQDLTGLAGASTDTQYF,TGCGCCAGCAGCCAAGACCTTACGGGACTAGCGGGAGCGAGCACAGATACGCAGTATTTT
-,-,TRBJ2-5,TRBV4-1,CASSQDRGPIQETQYF,TGCGCCAGCAGCCAAGACCGAGGGCCGATCCAAGAGACCCAGTACTTC
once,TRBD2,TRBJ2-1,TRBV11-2,CASSLSGGLTYEQFF,TGTGCCAGCAGCCTTAGCGGGGGGTTGACCTATGAGCAGTTCTTC
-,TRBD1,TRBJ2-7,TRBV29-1,CSALTGDRGTLYEQYF,TGCAGCGCCCTCACTGGGGACAGGGGGACCCTCTACGAGCAGTACTTC
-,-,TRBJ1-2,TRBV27,CASSLSSMPLRGYTF,TGTGCCAGCAGTTTATCGTCCATGCCCTTACGGGGCTACACCTTC
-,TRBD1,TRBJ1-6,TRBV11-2,CASSHRQGSYSPLHF,TGTGCCAGCAGCCACCGACAGGGGTCGTATTCACCCCTCCACTTT
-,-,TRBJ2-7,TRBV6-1,CASSRDTYEQYF,TGTGCCAGCAGCCGCGACACCTACGAGCAGTACTTC
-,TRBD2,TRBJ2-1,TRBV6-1,CASSGRINEQFF,TGTGCCAGTAGCGGGCGTATCAATGAGCAGTTCTTC
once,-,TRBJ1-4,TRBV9,CASSVMGHGTPTNEKLFF,TGTGCCAGCAGCGTAATGGGACATGGAACACCAACTAATGAAAAACTGTTTTTT
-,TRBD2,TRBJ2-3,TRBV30,CAWSGTRTSGDRTDTQYF,TGTGCCTGGAGCGGGACTCGGACTAGCGGGGATCGCACAGATACGCAGTATTTT
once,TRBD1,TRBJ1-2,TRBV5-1,CASSFRGQTVGLNYGYTF,TGCGCCAGCAGCTTCCGGGGACAGACTGTTGGCCTTAACTATGGCTACACCTTC
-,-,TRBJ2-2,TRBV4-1,CASSPKLDGELFF,TGCGCCAGCAGCCCCAAACTAGACGGGGAGCTGTTTTTT
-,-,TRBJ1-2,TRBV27,CASTPGGGGYGYTF,TGTGCCAGCACCCCCGGGGGAGGTGGCTATGGCTACACCTTC
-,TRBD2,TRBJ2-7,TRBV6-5,CASSVGLAQNEQYF,TGTGCCAGCTCCGTGGGACTAGCGCAAAACGAGCAGTACTTC
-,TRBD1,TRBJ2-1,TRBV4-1,CASSQQPGQGTYNEQFF,TGCGCCAGCAGCCAACAGCCGGGACAGGGAACCTACAATGAGCAGTTCTTC
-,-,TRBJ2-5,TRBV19,CASCELPYETQYF,TGTGCCAGTTGCGAACTACCCTACGAGACCCAGTACTTC
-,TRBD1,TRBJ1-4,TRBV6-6,CASSYSRQGGEKLFF,TGTGCCAGCAGTTACTCCCGACAGGGAGGAGAAAAACTGTTTTTT
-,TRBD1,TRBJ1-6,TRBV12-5,CASGLGTGGNSPLHF,TGTGCTAGTGGTCTAGGGACAGGGGGAAATTCACCCCTCCACTTT
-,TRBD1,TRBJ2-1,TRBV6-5,CASSDGQGEFF,TGTGCCAGCAGTGACGGTCAGGGGGAGTTCTTC
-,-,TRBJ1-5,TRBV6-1,CASSERRQSNQPQHF,TGTGCCAGCAGCGAACGGAGACAGAGCAATCAGCCCCAGCATTTT
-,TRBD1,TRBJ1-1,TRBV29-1,CSVTGQATSSTEAFF,TGCAGCGTAACCGGACAGGCGACCTCGTCTACTGAAGCTTTCTTT
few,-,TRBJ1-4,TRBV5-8,CASSLDRGSNEKLFF,TGTGCCAGCAGCTTGGATAGGGGTTCTAATGAAAAACTGTTTTTT
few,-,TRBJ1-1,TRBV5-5,CASSLSYRDSTEAFF,TGTGCCAGCAGCTTGTCGTACAGGGATTCAACTGAAGCTTTCTTT
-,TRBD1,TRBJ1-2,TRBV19,CASSIPVGQGKNGYTF,TGTGCCAGTAGTATCCCCGTCGGACAGGGCAAGAATGGCTACACCTTC
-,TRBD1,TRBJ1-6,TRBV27,CASPTRAGGNSPLHF,TGTGCCAGCCCGACTCGGGCAGGGGGAAATTCACCCCTCCACTTT